The source of this T cell receptor (beta chain) is a study of blood T cell repertoires in COVID-19. The germline V gene has CDR1 MNHEY and CDR2 SVGAGI. The CDR3 contains 15 residues. V shed 7 bases and J 8 bases; nucleotides not matched to a gene: 10. Sequencing was performed with immunoSEQ multiplex PCR; in TCRdb, only in-frame clones are kept and a portion is missing. Here the sample spans about 140,000 clones, about 90% being singletons. The chain combines TRBV6-5 with TRBJ2-1; TRBD2 aligns across 11 bases. The receptor was isolated from a woman aged 55 to 70 with acute or convalescent COVID-19. Sequencing used peripheral blood. CDR3 sequence reads: CASTKLAGALYEQFF. Written as DNA, the CDR3 is TGTGCCAGCACCAAACTAGCGGGGGCCTTATATGAGCAGTTCTTC.